Listed here is a single T cell receptor beta chain. The record originates from a study of blood T cell repertoires in COVID-19. Study-wide context: In each case, the material was cDNA or gDNA derived from T cells, B-cell-depleted T cells, or PBMCs.

Methods used by the authors: Reference gene primer amplification in the assay estimated nucleated cell counts. Assay: immunoSEQ multiplex PCR; the TCRdb copy retains only in-frame clones and omits some. For V, J and clone size, that table is used; D and trimming come from the DNA. The sample lists about 100,000 clones, roughly nine tenths occurring once. The clonotype was recovered from a man aged 45-60 years with active COVID-19. Material for sequencing was peripheral blood.

The CDR3, as DNA: TGTGCCATCAGTGAGACTAGCGGGGGTATCAATGAGCAGTTCTTC. Translating it yields CAISETSGGINEQFF. The rearrangement joins TRBV10-3 to TRBJ2-1, with TRBD2 identical over 11 bases. The length of the CDR3 is 15 residues. J lost 6 bases, V lost 2 bases, and 3 bases had no gene match. Germline loops: CDR1 ENHRY, CDR2 SYGVKD.